This T cell receptor (beta chain) originates from a study of cytomegalovirus exposure and HLA in healthy donors. Study-wide findings and caveats: Using the classifier, cytomegalovirus status was reportedly diagnosed with high specificity and sensitivity. TCR beta V segments were, for the most part, productive about 90% or about 30% of the time in an earlier analysis.

Looked up from germline, CDR1 is MGHDK and CDR2 is SYGVNS. CDR3 length: 13 amino acids. V dropped 4 bases and J dropped 6 bases, with 9 bases sitting between them. PCR primers comprised 60 Vbeta and 13 Jbeta primers. Clones were sequenced by immunoSEQ multiplex PCR, and TCRdb holds only the in-frame ones, with some missing. Found here are around 170,000 clones, 65% to 85% of them singletons; the top ten hold 2.5% to 3.5%. Healthy bone marrow donors made up the donor group. While unrecorded immune exposures were likely, the donors were nominally healthy when sampled. Details on this clone: Antigen unknown.

This receptor was obtained from a woman aged 50 to 60 in good health and CMV-seropositive. J is TRBJ1-4 and V is TRBV25-1; D uncertain. Specimen: PBMCs. The CDR3 sequence: CASSAGRDEKLFF. Written as DNA, the CDR3 is TGTGCCAGCAGTGCCGGGAGGGATGAAAAACTGTTTTTT. The full variable domain, with the rest looked up from reference TRBV25-1 and TRBJ1-4, is EADIYQTPRYLVIGTGKKITLECSQTMGHDKMYWYQQDPGMELHLIHYSYGVNSTEKGDLSSESTVSRIRTEHFPLTLESARPSHTSQYLCASSAGRDEKLFFGSGTQLSVL.